These 32 T cell receptor beta chains were sequenced from one sample in a study of Ad26.COV2.S vaccination and SARS-CoV-2 variants. Libraries were prepared by immunoSEQ multiplex PCR; TCRdb keeps only in-frame clonotypes and omits some of them. The repertoire holds fewer than 600,000 clones, with 70% to 90% as singletons. This sample's treatment: roughly 19 received Ad26.COV2.S at low or high dose, single or two shots; a few received placebo; per-sample allocation not given. Material that was analyzed had been drawn on day 63 after the first vaccine or placebo injection. Here the sequenced sample was peripheral blood, taken in a trial of Ad26.COV2.S vaccine versus placebo. These receptors came from a person between 18 and 60 years old who received the Ad26.COV2.S COVID-19 vaccine or a placebo.

The chain carries TRBV7-3 and TRBJ2-1; D is unclear. The V and J ends lost 2 bases and 6 bases respectively, with 11 bases between them. Germline V gene lookup returns CDR1 SGHTA and CDR2 FQGTGA. The CDR3 has 14 residues. CDR3 DNA: TGTGCCAGCAGCTTAGATTTCCCTTCCAATGAGCAGTTCTTC. Translation gives CASSLDFPSNEQFF.

The chain uses TRBV7-8 and TRBJ2-7, with D maybe TRBD2 (5 bases). The CDR3 extends over 16 amino acids. CDR1 and CDR2 (germline): SGHVS, FQNEAQ. The V and J ends lost 0 bases and 2 bases respectively, with 14 bases between them. The CDR3 DNA reads as TGTGCCAGCAGCTTAGCGGCCCGGGATGAAACCTACGAGCAGTACTTC. It yields the protein CASSLAARDETYEQYF. The full variable domain, its missing parts supplied by reference TRBV7-8 and TRBJ2-7, is GAGVSQSPRYKVAKRGQDVALRCDPISGHVSLFWYQQALGQGPEFLTYFQNEAQLDKSGLPSDRFFAERPEGSVSTLKIQRTQQEDSAVYLCASSLAARDETYEQYFGPGTRLTVT.

V is TRBV6-4 and J is TRBJ2-5, with 14 positions matching TRBD2. The CDR3 totals 19 residues. The V and J ends lost 4 bases and 2 bases, in that order; junction bases with no gene match: 12. From germline, CDR1 is MRHNA and CDR2 SNTAGT. The CDR3 DNA is TGTGCCAGCAGTGGGACTAGCGGGGGGCCCGCCGTCCATCAAGAGACCCAGTACTTC. Residues: CASSGTSGGPAVHQETQYF.

The genes are TRBV30 and TRBJ1-5, with TRBD1 matching over 8 bases. Germline V gene data show CDR1 as GTSNPN and CDR2 as SVGIG (reference sequence). The CDR3 has 14 amino acids. Germline trimming cut 3 bases from V and 3 bases from J; bases unmatched to any gene: 4. The CDR3 DNA reads as TGTGCCTGGAGGGGGACAGGTAACAATCAGCCCCAGCATTTT. This encodes CAWRGTGNNQPQHF.

The chain joins TRBV24-1 to TRBJ2-1; D gene ambiguous. This CDR3 region has 13 residues. V lost 9 bases, J lost 5 bases, and 13 bases lay in between. Per germline, CDR1 KGHDR and CDR2 SFDVKD. CDR3 DNA sequence: TGTGCCACCGGGTCTCCTACAGACAATGAGCAGTTCTTC. It specifies CATGSPTDNEQFF.

The rearrangement joins TRBV13 to TRBJ1-2; 12 bases map to TRBD1. Germline values: CDR1 PRHDT, CDR2 FYEKMQ (reference sequence). The CDR3 consists of 16 residues. V was clipped by 5 bases and J by 8 bases; unmatched bases: 12. The CDR3 DNA follows: TGTGCCAGCAGCGAGACAGGGACAGGGGGCGCCGGGGGCTACACCTTC. Translation gives CASSETGTGGAGGYTF. The full variable domain, its missing parts supplied by reference TRBV13 and TRBJ1-2, is AAGVIQSPRHLIKEKRETATLKCYPIPRHDTVYWYQQGPGQDPQFLISFYEKMQSDKGSIPDRFSAQQFSDYHSELNMSSLELGDSALYFCASSETGTGGAGGYTFGSGTRLTVV.

A remark on this clone: At one of its ends the junction is not consistent with the germline gene, which may arise from a read error. V is TRBV3-1 (or the pseudogene TRBV3-2) and J is TRBJ1-5; 8 bases match TRBD1. The CDR3 extends over 14 amino acids. CDR1 and CDR2 (germline): LGHDT, YNNKEL (reference sequence). CDR3 residues: CVSSQGQGGQPQHF. The DNA for the CDR3 is TGTGTCAGCAGCCAAGGACAGGGAGGTCAGCCCCAGCATTTT.

This clone was counted a few times. The V call is TRBV2, the J call TRBJ2-2; weak D call: TRBD2 (7 bases). V gave up 4 bases and J gave up 7 bases, with 16 bases separating them. Per germline, CDR1 SNHLY and CDR2 FYNNEI. The CDR3 sequence is 15 residues long. The CDR3 is CASSAQPGGSGELFF. DNA of the CDR3: TGTGCCAGCAGTGCCCAACCGGGGGGCAGCGGGGAGCTGTTTTTT.

This chain uses TRBV5-4 with TRBJ1-6; no firm D call. This CDR3 contains 13 residues. Trimming removed 0 bases from V and 5 bases from J, with 3 bases in between. Germline CDR1 and CDR2: SGHNT and YYREEE (reference sequence). The DNA for the CDR3 is TGTGCCAGCAGCTTGGTGCATAATTCACCCCTCCACTTT. Amino acids: CASSLVHNSPLHF.

The chain uses TRBV27 and TRBJ1-4; TRBD1 aligns across 12 bases. Germline V lookup: CDR1 MNHEY, CDR2 SMNVEV (reference sequence). The CDR3 extends over 16 amino acids. V gave up 4 bases and J gave up 10 bases; unmatched junction bases: 10. CDR3 DNA sequence: TGTGCCAGCAGTTCAACCGGGACAGGGGGCTTCGTAAAACTGTTTTTT. As protein: CASSSTGTGGFVKLFF. The full variable domain, its missing parts supplied by reference TRBV27 and TRBJ1-4, is EAQVTQNPRYLITVTGKKLTVTCSQNMNHEYMSWYRQDPGLGLRQIYYSMNVEVTDKGDVPEGYKVSRKEKRNFPLILESPSPNQTSLYFCASSSTGTGGFVKLFFGSGTQLSVL.

The chain is built from TRBV6-2 or TRBV6-3 and TRBJ1-6; 10 positions agree with TRBD1. CDR1 and CDR2 from the germline V gene are MNHEY and SVGEGT. The J segment lost 13 bases and the V segment lost 0 bases, leaving 12 bases of the junction unmatched. The length of the CDR3 is 17 residues. The CDR3, as DNA: TGTGCCAGCAGTTACTCAGTTGGGACAGGGGCTGACTGGCCCCTCCACTTT. Its protein product is CASSYSVGTGADWPLHF.

The chain combines TRBV7-9 with TRBJ2-1, with D possibly matching TRBD2 (6 bases). With 3 bases removed from V and 10 bases from J, the gap between germline ends came to 13 bases. Germline V CDR1 and CDR2: SEHNR, FQNEAQ (reference sequence). The CDR3 is 13 amino acids. The DNA of the CDR3 is TGTGCCAGCAGCTTCCAGGGCGGAGGGGAGCAGTTCTTC. This gives the protein CASSFQGGGEQFF.

The count of this clone is one. The chain is built from TRBV6-4 and TRBJ2-6; D is unresolved. The CDR3 is 14 residues long. Trimming left V 4 bases short and J 0 bases short, with 4 bases between. Germline-derived CDR1 and CDR2 are MRHNA and SNTAGT. The CDR3: CASSVNSGANVLTF. The CDR3 DNA sequence: TGTGCCAGCAGTGTGAACTCTGGGGCCAACGTCCTGACTTTC.

The chain carries TRBV10-3 and TRBJ1-2, with TRBD1 matching over 9 bases. Germline assignment: CDR1 ENHRY and CDR2 SYGVKD. With V trimmed by 7 bases and J by 0 bases, 9 bases remained unmatched. This CDR3 spans 16 amino acids. The CDR3 coding sequence is TGTGCCATCAACCAGGGACAGGGAATCCCTAACTATGGCTACACCTTC. This codes for CAINQGQGIPNYGYTF.

CDR3 sequence reads: CASSFRGANTEAFF. The CDR3 nucleotides read TGCGCCAGCAGCTTTCGGGGGGCGAACACTGAAGCTTTCTTT. J is TRBJ1-1 and V is TRBV5-1; D is possibly TRBD1 (6 bases). Germline CDR1 reads SGHRS; CDR2 reads YFSETQ. The CDR3 is 14 amino acids. Trimming shortened V by 2 bases and J by 1 base, and 9 bases separated the two germline ends.

This chain joins TRBV7-8 and TRBJ1-2; maybe TRBD1 (6 bases). The V end was cut by 1 base, the J end by 8 bases, with 11 bases between. The CDR3 spans 13 residues. Germline loops: CDR1 SGHVS, CDR2 FQNEAQ. The CDR3 is CASSLGGAFGYTF. CDR3 bases: TGTGCCAGCAGCTTAGGGGGGGCGTTCGGCTACACCTTC.

The V call is TRBV9, the J call TRBJ2-7; perhaps TRBD1 as D (6 bases). Germline V gives CDR1 SGDLS, CDR2 YYNGEE. The V end lost 0 bases, the J end lost 4 bases, and 14 bases lay between the germline ends. The CDR3 runs 15 residues. CDR3 sequence reads: CASSVGRGLIYEQYF. CDR3 coding DNA: TGTGCCAGCAGCGTAGGAAGGGGGTTGATTTACGAGCAGTACTTC.

V and J are TRBV11-2 and TRBJ2-7; no definite D call. Germline CDR1 SGHAT, CDR2 FQNNGV. CDR3 length equals 13 residues. The germline V and J ends were trimmed by 1 base and 5 bases, with 9 bases remaining between them. The CDR3 DNA sequence: TGTGCCAGCAGCTTAGGGTGGTTTAACGAGCAGTACTTC. It yields the protein CASSLGWFNEQYF. Based on the CDR3 plus reference TRBV11-2 and TRBJ2-7, the full variable domain is EAGVAQSPRYKIIEKRQSVAFWCNPISGHATLYWYQQILGQGPKLLIQFQNNGVVDDSQLPKDRFSAERLKGVDSTLKIQPAKLEDSAVYLCASSLGWFNEQYFGPGTRLTVT.

The CDR3 coding sequence is TGCAGCGTTGATCTAGCGGGGGGGCGCAATACGCAGTATTTT. Its protein is CSVDLAGGRNTQYF. The chain is built from TRBV29-1 and TRBJ2-3; 12 nucleotides align to TRBD2. The germline CDR1 and CDR2 sequences are SQVTM and ANQGSEA. The CDR3 spans 14 residues. Germline trimming cut 3 bases from V and 7 bases from J; bases unmatched to any gene: 5.

V gene TRBV11-2 combines with J gene TRBJ2-7, with 8 bases identical to TRBD1. With 8 bases clipped from V and 3 bases from J, the junction kept 6 bases outside the gene matches. CDR1 is SGHAT and CDR2 is FQNNGV in the germline V gene. The CDR3 has 13 amino acids. Written as DNA, the CDR3 is TGTGCCAGCGAAAGACAGGGGTTCTACGAGCAGTACTTC. Translated, it gives CASERQGFYEQYF.

The rearrangement uses TRBV5-4 and TRBJ2-6, with D hard to call. Per germline, CDR1 SGHNT and CDR2 YYREEE (reference sequence). The CDR3 contains 15 residues. Trimming removed 2 bases at V and 2 bases at J, with 8 bases between. The CDR3 reads CASSLSRTGANVLTF. CDR3 nucleotide sequence: TGTGCCAGCAGCTTAAGCAGGACTGGGGCCAACGTCCTGACTTTC.

The V and J genes are TRBV7-2 and TRBJ2-1; TRBD2 aligns across 14 bases. The CDR3 loop spans 16 amino acids. The germline gives CDR1 SGHTA, CDR2 FQGNSA. With 5 bases clipped from V and 10 bases from J, the junction kept 10 bases outside the gene matches. This chain's CDR3 is CASSPGGTSGGHEQFF. The CDR3, as DNA: TGTGCCAGCAGCCCGGGTGGGACTAGCGGGGGACACGAGCAGTTCTTC.

The rearrangement uses TRBV6-1 and TRBJ2-3; TRBD2 is a possible D gene (5 bases). CDR1 MNHNS and CDR2 SASEGT come from the germline V gene. With 3 bases removed from V and 1 base from J, the gap between germline ends came to 14 bases. This CDR3 is 16 amino acids long. CDR3 sequence reads: CASSDPRTFGTDTQYF. In DNA form, the CDR3 reads TGTGCCAGCAGTGACCCTCGGACTTTTGGCACAGATACGCAGTATTTT.

This rearrangement joins TRBV2 to TRBJ1-2; D is uncertain. CDR3 length: 13 amino acids. V was clipped by 8 bases and J by 2 bases, with 12 bases between them. The germline V gene has CDR1 SNHLY and CDR2 FYNNEI. CDR3 in amino acids: CASSGLPNYGYTF. The CDR3 coding sequence is TGTGCCAGCTCCGGGCTCCCGAACTATGGCTACACCTTC. The whole variable domain, filled in from reference TRBV2 and TRBJ1-2, reads EPEVTQTPSHQVTQMGQEVILRCVPISNHLYFYWYRQILGQKVEFLVSFYNNEISEKSEIFDDQFSVERPDGSNFTLKIRSTKLEDSAMYFCASSGLPNYGYTFGSGTRLTVV.

The V call is TRBV6-2 or TRBV6-3, the J call TRBJ2-5; 8 bases are a match to TRBD1. CDR3 length equals 14 residues. Losses at the gene ends were 2 bases for V and 6 bases for J; bases not matched to a gene: 5. CDR1 and CDR2 (germline): MNHEY, SVGEGT. The CDR3 is CASSYVTGVKTQYF. The DNA of the CDR3 is TGTGCCAGCAGTTACGTGACAGGGGTGAAGACCCAGTACTTC.

This chain joins TRBV2 and TRBJ1-1; tentative D call: TRBD1 (5 bases). With 8 bases removed from V and 7 bases from J, the gap between germline ends came to 14 bases. The CDR3 is 12 residues long. Germline V lookup: CDR1 SNHLY, CDR2 FYNNEI. CDR3 nucleotides: TGTGCCAGCGCGAGAGGGGAGGTTGAAGCTTTCTTT. It specifies CASARGEVEAFF.

This clone appeared once. The J gene is TRBJ2-4, the V gene TRBV18; D may match TRBD1 or TRBD2 (6 bases each). V gave up 1 base and J gave up 2 bases, with 9 bases separating them. Germline CDR1 and CDR2: KGHSH and LQKENI. This CDR3 spans 15 amino acids. The CDR3 here is CASSPLGGTKNIQYF. In nucleotides, the CDR3 is TGTGCCAGCTCACCACTGGGGGGCACCAAAAACATTCAGTACTTC.

V usage is TRBV2 and J usage is TRBJ1-1; D unresolved. Trimming shortened V by 6 bases and J by 1 base, and 9 bases separated the two germline ends. The CDR3 length is 13 residues. Germline loops: CDR1 SNHLY, CDR2 FYNNEI. In DNA, the CDR3 is TGTGCCAGCAGCCCCACAAGGAACACTGAAGCTTTCTTT. Its translation: CASSPTRNTEAFF.

The chain carries TRBV7-9 and TRBJ1-6; D ambiguous. V dropped 5 bases and J dropped 8 bases, with 13 bases sitting between them. Germline V CDR1 and CDR2: SEHNR, FQNEAQ (reference sequence). This CDR3 spans 14 amino acids. CDR3 protein: CASSKGIADSPLHF. The CDR3 nucleotides are TGTGCCAGCAGCAAGGGAATCGCAGATTCACCCCTCCACTTT.

The chain is built from TRBV27 and TRBJ2-1; D is perhaps TRBD2 (6 bases). Germline V lookup: CDR1 MNHEY, CDR2 SMNVEV (reference sequence). This CDR3 region has 14 residues. Trimming took 6 bases from V and 2 from J, leaving 11 bases between them. CDR3 loop: CASRRASAYNEQFF. The CDR3 DNA is TGTGCCAGCAGACGGGCTAGCGCCTACAATGAGCAGTTCTTC.

This chain joins TRBV6-5 and TRBJ2-2; possible D gene TRBD2, 6 bases. This CDR3 has 15 residues. CDR1 MNHEY and CDR2 SVGAGI come from the germline V gene. CDR3 sequence: CRGSSGGLYTGELFF. CDR3 nucleotides: TGTCGGGGGTCATCCGGAGGGCTCTACACCGGGGAGCTGTTTTTT.

This clone was detected once. The chain employs TRBV27 and TRBJ2-5; no clear D. Trimming left V 7 bases short and J 4 bases short, with 16 bases between. CDR3 length: 14 amino acids. From germline, CDR1 is MNHEY and CDR2 SMNVEV (reference sequence). Here the CDR3 reads CASTSFRTGETQYF. Written as DNA, the CDR3 is TGTGCCAGCACCTCGTTCCGGACGGGAGAGACCCAGTACTTC.